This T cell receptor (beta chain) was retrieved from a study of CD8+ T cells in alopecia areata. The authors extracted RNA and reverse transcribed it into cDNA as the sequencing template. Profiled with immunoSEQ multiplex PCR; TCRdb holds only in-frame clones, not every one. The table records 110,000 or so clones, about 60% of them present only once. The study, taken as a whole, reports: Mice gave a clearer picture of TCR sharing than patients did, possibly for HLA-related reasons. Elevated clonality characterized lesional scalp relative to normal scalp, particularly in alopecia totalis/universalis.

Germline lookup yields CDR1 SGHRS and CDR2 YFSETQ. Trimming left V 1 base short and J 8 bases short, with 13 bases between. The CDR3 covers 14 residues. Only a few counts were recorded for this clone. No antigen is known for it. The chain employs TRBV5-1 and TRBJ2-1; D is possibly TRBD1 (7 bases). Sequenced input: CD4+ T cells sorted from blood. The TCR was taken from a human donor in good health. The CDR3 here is CASSLIRGAYEQFF. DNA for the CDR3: TGCGCCAGCAGCTTGATCAGGGGGGCCTATGAGCAGTTCTTC.